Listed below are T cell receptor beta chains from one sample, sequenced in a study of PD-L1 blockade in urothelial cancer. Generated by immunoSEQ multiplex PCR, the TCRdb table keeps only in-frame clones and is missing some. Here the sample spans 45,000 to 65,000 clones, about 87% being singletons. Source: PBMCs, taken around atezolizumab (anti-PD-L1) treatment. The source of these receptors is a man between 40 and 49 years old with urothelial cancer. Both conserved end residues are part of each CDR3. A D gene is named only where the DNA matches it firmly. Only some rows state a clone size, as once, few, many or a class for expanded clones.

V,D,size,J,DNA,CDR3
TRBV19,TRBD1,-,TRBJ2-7,TGTGCCAGTAGTGTAACCGGGACAGGGGTCCCCGTGGGCGAGCAGTACTTC,CASSVTGTGVPVGEQYF
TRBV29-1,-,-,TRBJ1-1,TGCAGCGTTTCGACAGGCATGAACACTGAAGCTTTCTTT,CSVSTGMNTEAFF
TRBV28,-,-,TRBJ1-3,TGTGCCAGCAGGCCAAGTTTAGTCCGAGGAAACACCATATATTTT,CASRPSLVRGNTIYF
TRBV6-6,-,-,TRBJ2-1,TGTGCCAGCATCTCTCGAGGGCTTTTCAATGAGCAGTTCTTC,CASISRGLFNEQFF
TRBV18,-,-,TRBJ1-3,TGTGCCAGCTCACCGCGGGAAACTGGAAACACCATATATTTT,CASSPRETGNTIYF
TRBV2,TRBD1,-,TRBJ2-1,TGTGCCAGCAGTCTTGGACAGGGGTTCGGCAATGAGCAGTTCTTC,CASSLGQGFGNEQFF
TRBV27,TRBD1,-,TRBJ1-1,TGTGCCAGCAGTTTTGGAACAGGGGGAAACACTGAAGCTTTCTTT,CASSFGTGGNTEAFF
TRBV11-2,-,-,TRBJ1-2,TGTGCCAGCAGCTCAATTAGTAAGGGGGGGCGCGGCTACACCTTC,CASSSISKGGRGYTF
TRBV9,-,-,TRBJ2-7,TGTGCCAGCAGCCCTCAGACATTCTCCTACGAGCAGTACTTC,CASSPQTFSYEQYF
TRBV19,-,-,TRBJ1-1,TGTGCCAGTAGCCACAGGGTTAAGAACACTGAAGCTTTCTTT,CASSHRVKNTEAFF
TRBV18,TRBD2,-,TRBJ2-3,TGTGCCAGCTCACCTCCGGGGCGGGAGGGCACAGATACGCAGTATTTT,CASSPPGREGTDTQYF
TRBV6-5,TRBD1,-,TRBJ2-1,TGTGCCAGCAGTTACCGTGGGACAGTTGGAAATGAGCAGTTCTTC,CASSYRGTVGNEQFF
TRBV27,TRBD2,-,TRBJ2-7,TGTGCCAGCAGTTTGGGGGCGGGAGGGCCTCGGGAGCAGTACTTC,CASSLGAGGPREQYF
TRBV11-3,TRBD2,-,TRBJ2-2,TGTGCCAGCAGCTCAGGAGGGCTAGCGGGAGCTGGGGAGCTGTTTTTT,CASSSGGLAGAGELFF
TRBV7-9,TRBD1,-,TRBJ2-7,TGTGCCAGCAGCTTGGAGACAGGGGCTTCCTACGAGCAGTACTTC,CASSLETGASYEQYF
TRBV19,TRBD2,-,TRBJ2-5,TGTGCCAGTAGTATGGGGCTAGCGGGAGCGGAGACCCAGTACTTC,CASSMGLAGAETQYF
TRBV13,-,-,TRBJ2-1,TGTGCCAGCAGCTTAGGCATACTCCCGGGTTCCTACAATGAGCAGTTCTTC,CASSLGILPGSYNEQFF
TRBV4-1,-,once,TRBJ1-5,TGCGCCAGCAGCGGTAGATCCGATCAGCCCCAGCATTTT,CASSGRSDQPQHF
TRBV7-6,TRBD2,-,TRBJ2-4,TGTGCCAGCAGCGGAGAAGCGGGAGGGGGAAACATTCAGTACTTC,CASSGEAGGGNIQYF
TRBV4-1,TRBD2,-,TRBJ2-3,TGCGCCAGCAGCCAAGGACCGAGGGCGGGACTGGGGGGGTCAGATACGCAGTATTTT,CASSQGPRAGLGGSDTQYF
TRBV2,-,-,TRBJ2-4,TGTGCCAGCAGTCGACTAGCCAAAAACATTCAGTACTTC,CASSRLAKNIQYF
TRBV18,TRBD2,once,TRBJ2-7,TGTGCCAGCTCACCACCGAGACTAGCGGGAGTATACGAGCAGTACTTC,CASSPPRLAGVYEQYF
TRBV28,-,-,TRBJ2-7,TGTGCCAGCAGCCCTGGGAGGCAGTCCGACACCTACGAGCAGTACTTC,CASSPGRQSDTYEQYF
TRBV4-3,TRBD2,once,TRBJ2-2,TGCGCCAGCAGCCAAGACGGGCGGGAGACCGGGGAGCTGTTTTTT,CASSQDGRETGELFF
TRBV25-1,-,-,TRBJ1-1,TGTGCCAGCTCAAGAAGTATTCAGGGAAACACTGAAGCTTTCTTT,CASSRSIQGNTEAFF
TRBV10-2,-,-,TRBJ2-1,TGCGCCAGCAGTGAGTCCCCGGGGAATGAGCAGTTCTTC,CASSESPGNEQFF
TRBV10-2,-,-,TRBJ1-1,TGCGCCAGCAGTGGGACACCGAACACTGAAGCTTTCTTT,CASSGTPNTEAFF
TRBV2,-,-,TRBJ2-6,TGTGCCAGCGTAGAACCCGGGGCCAACGTCCTGACTTTC,CASVEPGANVLTF
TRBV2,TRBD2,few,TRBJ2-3,TGTGCCAGCTTCGTGGGTTCGCTAGCGGGAGGTACGCAGTATTTT,CASFVGSLAGGTQYF
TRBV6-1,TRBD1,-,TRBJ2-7,TGTGCCATCCTGCAGGACAGGACCTACGAGCAGTACTTC,CAILQDRTYEQYF
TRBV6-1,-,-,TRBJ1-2,TGTGCCAGCGATGACAGGCGTTATGGCTACACCTTC,CASDDRRYGYTF
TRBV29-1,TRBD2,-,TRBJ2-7,TGCAGCGGAGGTAGCGGGAGAGACGAGCAGTACTTC,CSGGSGRDEQYF
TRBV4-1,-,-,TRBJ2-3,TGCGCCAGCAGCCAAGCTTTAGATACGCAGTATTTT,CASSQALDTQYF
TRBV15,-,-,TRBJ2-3,TGTGCCACCAGCAGGACAGCCTATTTAGATACGCAGTATTTT,CATSRTAYLDTQYF
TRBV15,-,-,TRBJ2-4,TGTGCCACCAGCAGGCAGGGGAAAAACATTCAGTACTTC,CATSRQGKNIQYF
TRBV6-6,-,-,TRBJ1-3,TGTGCCAGCAGCCCTACCCGGGACATTTCTGGAAACACCATATATTTT,CASSPTRDISGNTIYF
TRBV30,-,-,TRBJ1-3,TGTGCCTGGGACGGGGGAAACACCATATATTTT,CAWDGGNTIYF
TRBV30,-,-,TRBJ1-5,TGTGCCTGGAGTTCCGACAGAAATCAGCCCCAGCATTTT,CAWSSDRNQPQHF